This is a list of T cell receptor beta chains from one sample in a study of a mutant IDH1 vaccine in newly diagnosed glioma. Clones were sequenced by immunoSEQ multiplex PCR, and TCRdb holds only the in-frame ones, with some missing. The sample includes some 16,000 clones, just under 80% of them seen just once. The material sequenced was PBMCs, taken from a glioma patient treated with radiotherapy, temozolomide or both. Source of these receptors: a man aged 40-49 years with glioma. Both conserved end residues are part of each CDR3. The D gene is left open where the match is weak. Size is stated for part of the rows, as once, few or many counts, or as a class when the clone is expanded.

d_call | j_call | v_call | clone_size | cdr3_aa | cdr3_nt
TRBD2 | TRBJ2-1 | TRBV5-4 | NA | CASSPGGVAGHNEQFF | TGTGCCAGCAGTCCCGGCGGGGTAGCGGGACACAATGAGCAGTTCTTC
NA | TRBJ2-3 | TRBV25-1 | NA | CASSEYSLTDTQYF | TGTGCCAGCAGTGAATATTCCTTAACAGATACGCAGTATTTT
NA | TRBJ2-5 | TRBV5-4 | NA | CASSLDFQETQYF | TGTGCCAGCAGCTTGGACTTCCAAGAGACCCAGTACTTC
NA | TRBJ1-6 | TRBV5-1 | NA | CASSFTVERSPLHF | TGCGCCAGCAGCTTTACAGTGGAACGTTCACCCCTCCACTTT
NA | TRBJ2-7 | TRBV28 | NA | CASSTTSYEQYF | TGTGCCAGCAGCACGACTAGCTACGAGCAGTACTTC
NA | TRBJ1-1 | TRBV2 | NA | CASVQGRTEAFF | TGTGCCAGCGTTCAGGGGAGGACTGAAGCTTTCTTT
NA | TRBJ2-5 | TRBV5-1 | NA | CASRQTPGQETQYF | TGCGCCAGCAGGCAGACACCGGGCCAAGAGACCCAGTACTTC
NA | TRBJ2-7 | TRBV6-6 | NA | CASRGPNYEQYF | TGTGCCAGCAGAGGTCCTAACTACGAGCAGTACTTC
NA | TRBJ1-2 | TRBV27 | few | CASQTIRGGSGYTF | TGTGCCAGCCAAACTATTCGAGGGGGAAGTGGCTACACCTTC
NA | TRBJ2-5 | TRBV10-1 | once | CASSGYGPDEETQYF | TGCGCCAGCAGCGGCTATGGCCCAGATGAAGAGACCCAGTACTTC
TRBD1 | TRBJ1-6 | TRBV6-5 | NA | CASSDGTGRSPLHF | TGTGCCAGCAGTGATGGGACAGGTCGCTCACCCCTCCACTTT
TRBD1 | TRBJ2-4 | TRBV11-3 | once | CASSPPGGQGEEYF | TGTGCCAGCAGCCCCCCAGGGGGACAGGGTGAGGAGTACTTC
NA | TRBJ1-3 | TRBV21-1 | NA | CASSKGQASSGNTIYF | TGTGCCAGCAGCAAGGGACAGGCGTCCTCTGGAAACACCATATATTTT
NA | TRBJ2-7 | TRBV9 | NA | CASSARDRSSYEQYF | TGTGCCAGCAGCGCCCGGGACCGCTCCTCCTACGAGCAGTACTTC
TRBD1 | TRBJ2-3 | TRBV7-9 | few | CASSGAGTGSTDTQYF | TGTGCCAGCAGCGGAGCCGGGACAGGGTCGACAGATACGCAGTATTTT
TRBD2 | TRBJ2-3 | TRBV19 | NA | CASSKLLAGGPGDTQYF | TGTGCCAGTAGCAAACTATTAGCGGGAGGGCCGGGAGATACGCAGTATTTT
NA | TRBJ2-3 | TRBV7-2 | NA | CASSLSRADTQYF | TGTGCCAGCAGCTTGTCCAGGGCAGATACGCAGTATTTT
TRBD1 | TRBJ1-2 | TRBV29-1 | NA | CSVEGVRGGGYTF | TGCAGCGTTGAAGGTGTCAGGGGGGGTGGCTACACCTTC
TRBD2 | TRBJ2-3 | TRBV7-2 | NA | CASSLLRRSGSGNTQYF | TGTGCCAGCAGCTTATTAAGGAGGAGCGGGAGCGGGAATACGCAGTATTTT
TRBD2 | TRBJ2-3 | TRBV7-2 | NA | CASSSGLAGVADTQYF | TGTGCCAGCAGCTCGGGACTAGCGGGAGTGGCAGATACGCAGTATTTT
TRBD2 | TRBJ2-1 | TRBV9 | NA | CASSVKLAGVGEQFF | TGTGCCAGCAGCGTAAAACTAGCGGGAGTCGGGGAGCAGTTCTTC
NA | TRBJ2-3 | TRBV7-2 | NA | CASSLGTQPDTQYF | TGTGCCAGCAGCTTAGGGACTCAACCAGATACGCAGTATTTT
TRBD1 | TRBJ1-2 | TRBV29-1 | NA | CSVKTGGDYTF | TGCAGCGTTAAGACAGGGGGCGACTACACCTTC
NA | TRBJ1-5 | TRBV2 | few | CASSERLNQPQHF | TGTGCCAGCAGTGAACGACTAAATCAGCCCCAGCATTTT
NA | TRBJ2-7 | TRBV7-8 | NA | CASSLEARSSYEQYF | TGTGCCAGCAGCTTAGAGGCCAGGAGCTCCTACGAGCAGTACTTC